This T cell receptor beta chain was documented in a study of blood T cell repertoires in COVID-19. Across the whole study: Acute and convalescent COVID-19 specimens originated in the United States, Italy and Spain.

Study processing details: Quantification of nucleated cells was approximated via reference gene primer amplification. TCRdb keeps only in-frame clones here, not all; method: immunoSEQ multiplex PCR. Clone size and the V and J calls come from that table; the DNA yielded D and trimming. The data show under 150,000 clones, about 85% seen once. Material: peripheral blood. This clonotype originated in a man aged 40-50 years with acute or convalescent COVID-19.

The CDR3 sequence: CASIETAGVNNEQFF. CDR3 DNA sequence: TGTGCCAGCATTGAGACAGCAGGAGTCAACAATGAGCAGTTCTTC. The rearrangement uses TRBV19 and TRBJ2-1; tentative D call: TRBD1 (5 bases). V lost 9 bases and J 5 bases, leaving 20 bases between the germline ends. CDR3 length: 15 amino acids. Germline loops: CDR1 LNHDA, CDR2 SQIVND (reference sequence). Supplemented by reference TRBV19 and TRBJ2-1, the full variable domain reads DGGITQSPKYLFRKEGQNVTLSCEQNLNHDAMYWYRQDPGQGLRLIYYSQIVNDFQKGDIAEGYSVSREKKESFPLTVTSAQKNPTAFYLCASIETAGVNNEQFFGPGTRLTVL.